The 18 T cell receptor beta chains presented below share a single source sample, sequenced in a study of early T cells in non-severe SARS-CoV-2 infection. MiXCR, run by TCRdb on the 5' RACE reads, gives a single entry per CDR3 protein. The table lists 60,000 or so distinct CDR3 sequences, more than 10% of them singletons, with about 1.5% in the top ten. The sequenced material came from whole blood. These TCRs come from an adult who was a healthcare worker with PCR-confirmed SARS-CoV-2 infection or an uninfected control (not recorded which).

V usage is TRBV12-5 and J usage is TRBJ2-2, with 8 positions matching TRBD2. Per the germline V gene, CDR1 is LGHNT and CDR2 is FRNRAP. CDR3 length: 16 amino acids. The J segment lost 6 bases and the V segment lost 7 bases, leaving 13 bases of the junction unmatched. CDR3 bases: TGTGCTAGTGCCCTTCTAGCGGGCTTAGATTCCGGGGAGCTGTTTTTT. This sequence encodes CASALLAGLDSGELFF.

This clonotype came up many times. This sequence joins TRBV29-1 and TRBJ2-5; weak D call: TRBD2 (6 bases). V was shortened by 3 bases and J by 5 bases, with 13 bases between the two germline ends. The CDR3 contains 13 residues. In germline, CDR1 is SQVTM, CDR2 ANQGSEA. The CDR3 loop is CSVDLSRGETQYF. In nucleotides, the CDR3 is TGCAGCGTTGATTTGTCTCGGGGGGAGACCCAGTACTTC.

Ten or more counts support this clonotype. This chain links TRBV6-5 with TRBJ2-4, with 8 bases fitting TRBD2. CDR1 is MNHEY and CDR2 is SVGAGI in the germline V gene. The CDR3 extends over 16 amino acids. V lost 0 bases to trimming and J lost 4 bases; unmatched junction nucleotides: 5. The DNA for the CDR3 is TGTGCCAGCAGTTACTCCCTAATAGCGGGAAAAAACATTCAGTACTTC. Translated: CASSYSLIAGKNIQYF.

This clonotype was detected ten times or more. This chain uses TRBV5-5 with TRBJ2-3; TRBD2 aligns across 8 bases. The CDR3 contains 15 residues. CDR1 SGHKS and CDR2 YYEKEE come from the germline V gene (reference sequence). V shed 4 bases, J shed 0 bases, and the junction held 4 bases outside the gene matches. The CDR3 protein is CASSMTSASTDTQYF. The CDR3 DNA follows: TGTGCCAGCAGCATGACTAGCGCAAGCACAGATACGCAGTATTTT. Looking up the rest from reference TRBV5-5 and TRBJ2-3 gives the full variable domain: DAGVTQSPTHLIKTRGQQVTLRCSPISGHKSVSWYQQVLGQGPQFIFQYYEKEERGRGNFPDRFSARQFPNYSSELNVNALLLGDSALYLCASSMTSASTDTQYFGPGTRLTVL.

Many counts were recorded for this clonotype. This rearrangement joins TRBV12-5 to TRBJ1-1, with D uncertain. CDR3 length equals 15 residues. Trimming removed 2 bases at V and 4 bases at J, with 14 bases between. The germline CDR1 and CDR2 sequences are LGHNT and FRNRAP. The CDR3 loop reads CASGLNSFMGTEAFF. DNA of the CDR3: TGTGCTAGTGGTTTGAACAGTTTCATGGGCACTGAAGCTTTCTTT.

V gene TRBV6-5 combines with J gene TRBJ2-6; the D is unclear. V was shortened by 1 base and J by 4 bases, with 8 bases between the two germline ends. Germline-derived CDR1 and CDR2 are MNHEY and SVGAGI. This CDR3 comprises 15 residues. CDR3 nucleotide sequence: TGTGCCAGCAGTTACTATGGATCCGGGGCCAACGTCCTGACTTTC. Protein sequence: CASSYYGSGANVLTF.

Only a few counts were recorded for this clonotype. This rearrangement joins TRBV20-1 to TRBJ2-7; the match to TRBD1 covers 7 bases. The CDR3 spans 16 residues. Germline assignment: CDR1 DFQATT and CDR2 SNEGSKA (reference sequence). Unmatched junction bases numbered 18, after V lost 6 bases and J lost 4 bases. CDR3 protein: CSAPGRIGKGAYEQYF. The DNA for the CDR3 is TGCAGTGCCCCCGGACGCATTGGAAAGGGGGCTTACGAGCAGTACTTC.

The chain links TRBV6-2 or TRBV6-3 to TRBJ1-1, with unresolved D. The CDR3 extends over 13 amino acids. Trimming shortened V by 2 bases and J by 6 bases, and 10 bases separated the two germline ends. The germline V gene has CDR1 MNHEY and CDR2 SVGEGT. The CDR3 loop is CASSYVTNAEAFF. The CDR3 region has the DNA TGTGCCAGCAGTTACGTCACAAATGCTGAAGCTTTCTTT.

The table lists this clonotype with many counts. J is TRBJ2-4 and V is TRBV12-3 or TRBV12-4; tentatively, D is TRBD1 (6 bases). V was trimmed by 3 bases and J by 1 base, leaving 25 bases between them. The CDR3 has 20 residues. CDR3 sequence reads: CASSLEPRQVDLRAKNIQYF. The CDR3 DNA sequence: TGTGCCAGCAGTTTGGAGCCTCGACAGGTGGATTTGAGGGCCAAAAACATTCAGTACTTC.

V gene TRBV6-1 combines with J gene TRBJ1-2; the D is unclear. Trimming shortened V by 7 bases and J by 4 bases, and 13 bases separated the two germline ends. Germline-derived CDR1 and CDR2 are MNHNS and SASEGT. CDR3 length: 13 amino acids. CDR3 region: CASTVTAVYGYTF. The CDR3 DNA reads as TGTGCCAGCACCGTGACGGCCGTCTATGGCTACACCTTC.

This clonotype showed up just a few times. The rearrangement links TRBV20-1 to TRBJ2-3, with D possibly matching TRBD2 (7 bases). CDR1 DFQATT and CDR2 SNEGSKA come from the germline V gene (reference sequence). The CDR3 has 15 amino acids. The V end lost 3 bases, the J end lost 1 base, and 14 bases lay between the germline ends. The CDR3 region is CSASGFGGRTDTQYF. Here the CDR3 DNA reads TGCAGTGCTAGCGGATTCGGGGGGCGCACAGATACGCAGTATTTT.

This clonotype was detected many times. The chain recombines TRBV7-2 with TRBJ2-1; a possible D gene is TRBD1 (6 bases). CDR1 is SGHTA, CDR2 FQGNSA, per germline. Trimming removed 4 bases at V and 6 bases at J, with 13 bases between. This CDR3 contains 14 residues. The CDR3 coding sequence is TGTGCCAGCAGCTCCCTGACAGGCGCCAATGAGCAGTTCTTC. Translated: CASSSLTGANEQFF.

V gene TRBV9 combines with J gene TRBJ2-5, with D unclear. CDR1 SGDLS and CDR2 YYNGEE come from the germline V gene. Trimming pared 2 bases from V and 1 base from J, leaving 9 bases between. The CDR3 is made up of 14 amino acids. CDR3 amino acids: CASSVMGAQETQYF. The CDR3 DNA sequence: TGTGCCAGCAGCGTTATGGGTGCCCAAGAGACCCAGTACTTC. Drawing the rest from reference TRBV9 and TRBJ2-5, the complete variable domain is DSGVTQTPKHLITATGQRVTLRCSPRSGDLSVYWYQQSLDQGLQFLIQYYNGEERAKGNILERFSAQQFPDLHSELNLSSLELGDSALYFCASSVMGAQETQYFGPGTRLLVL.

This clonotype has more than one count but fewer than ten. J is TRBJ2-3 and V is TRBV4-3; 10 nucleotides align to TRBD2. Unmatched junction bases numbered 1, after V lost 3 bases and J lost 1 base. The CDR3 is 15 amino acids. CDR1 is LGHNA and CDR2 is YSLEER in the germline V gene. Here the CDR3 DNA reads TGCGCCAGCAGCCACGGACTAGCGGGCACAGATACGCAGTATTTT. Its protein product is CASSHGLAGTDTQYF.

This clonotype was found many times. This sequence joins TRBV7-2 and TRBJ2-1, with 8 bases matching TRBD2. This CDR3 has 15 amino acids. CDR1 is SGHTA and CDR2 is FQGNSA in the germline V gene. V shed 4 bases, J shed 7 bases, and the junction held 9 bases outside the gene matches. DNA of the CDR3: TGTGCCAGCAGCTCGGGCTATAGCGGGGCAAATGAGCAGTTCTTC. Protein sequence: CASSSGYSGANEQFF.

This clonotype was detected only a few times. The chain couples TRBV6-1 to TRBJ1-5; the D gene is possibly TRBD1 (5 bases). CDR1 is MNHNS, CDR2 SASEGT, per germline. The V end was cut by 3 bases, the J end by 0 bases, with 12 bases between. The CDR3 has 16 residues. The CDR3 protein is CASSDPGLFSNQPQHF. The CDR3 region has the DNA TGTGCCAGCAGTGACCCGGGACTGTTTAGCAATCAGCCCCAGCATTTT.

The chain employs TRBV20-1 and TRBJ2-2; D remains ambiguous. CDR1 is DFQATT, CDR2 SNEGSKA, per germline (reference sequence). Trimming left V 6 bases short and J 5 bases short, with 10 bases between. The CDR3 has 12 residues. The CDR3 loop reads CSAPIGTGELFF. The CDR3 DNA follows: TGCAGTGCCCCTATCGGTACCGGGGAGCTGTTTTTT.

Only a few counts were recorded for this clonotype. The rearrangement joins TRBV20-1 to TRBJ1-6, with 7 bases matching TRBD1. This CDR3 is 13 amino acids long. Germline assignment: CDR1 DFQATT and CDR2 SNEGSKA (reference sequence). J gave up 6 bases and V 4 bases, and 3 bases lay outside the gene matches. The CDR3 region has the DNA TGCAGTGCTATCCGACAGGGTAATTCACCCCTCCACTTT. It encodes CSAIRQGNSPLHF.